What follows are 5 T cell receptor beta chains derived from one specimen sequenced in a study of Ad26.COV2.S vaccination and SARS-CoV-2 variants. The data were produced by immunoSEQ multiplex PCR, yet TCRdb's version contains in-frame clones alone and is incomplete. The sample lists roughly 320,000 clones; about 82% were seen once. Treatment denoted: 19 received Ad26.COV2.S at low or high dose, single or two shots; roughly five received placebo; per-sample allocation not given. Specimen acquisition occurred on day 63 following the initial vaccine or placebo injection. Source: peripheral blood, taken in a trial of Ad26.COV2.S vaccine versus placebo. These receptors were taken from a person aged 18-60 years who received the Ad26.COV2.S COVID-19 vaccine or a placebo.

The CDR3 here is CASSLPAGELFF. The CDR3 nucleotides read TGTGCCAGCAGTTTACCGGCGGGGGAGCTGTTTTTT. The rearrangement links TRBV12-3 or TRBV12-4 to TRBJ2-2; unclear D gene. The V end lost 2 bases, the J end lost 8 bases, and 6 bases lay between the germline ends. The CDR3 loop spans 12 amino acids.

The chain is built from TRBV4-1 and TRBJ2-1; TRBD2 matches 11 bases. With 6 bases clipped from V and 7 bases from J, the junction kept 5 bases outside the gene matches. CDR3 size: 14 residues. Germline V CDR1 and CDR2: MGHRA, YSYEKL. The DNA of the CDR3 is TGCGCCAGCAGAGGAACTAGCGGGGGTAATGAGCAGTTCTTC. This gives the protein CASRGTSGGNEQFF.

The genes are TRBV7-3 and TRBJ1-1, with D perhaps matching TRBD1 (5 bases). In germline, CDR1 is SGHTA, CDR2 FQGTGA. The CDR3 is made up of 15 amino acids. V shed 5 bases and J shed 1 base, with 14 bases lying between them. The CDR3 region is CASSPNRDRNTEAFF. CDR3 sequence (DNA): TGTGCCAGCAGCCCAAACCGAGACAGGAACACTGAAGCTTTCTTT.

The CDR3 DNA reads as TGCGCCAGCAGCTTGGCTGGAAACACCATATATTTT. Its protein product is CASSLAGNTIYF. The rearrangement joins TRBV5-1 to TRBJ1-3; D is ambiguous. CDR1 is SGHRS and CDR2 is YFSETQ in the germline V gene. Trimming pared 0 bases from V and 2 bases from J, leaving 0 bases between. The CDR3 runs 12 residues.

The CDR3 sequence: CASSYPNSPLHF. The CDR3 nucleotides are TGTGCCAGCAGTTACCCGAATTCACCCCTCCACTTT. This chain joins TRBV6-5 and TRBJ1-6; D gene uncertain. Trimming shortened V by 2 bases and J by 7 bases, and 3 bases separated the two germline ends. Germline CDR1 and CDR2: MNHEY and SVGAGI. This CDR3 spans 12 amino acids.